A single sample gave rise to the 13 T cell receptor beta chains below, sequenced in a study of Graves' ophthalmopathy and Graves' hyperthyroidism. Beta-chain TCR CDR3 regions were amplified from RNA transcripts. The first round was an RT-PCR with HTBI primers, and the second round was a multiplex PCR. MiXCR, run by TCRdb on the multiplex PCR reads, gives a single entry per CDR3 protein. Altogether under 350,000 distinct CDR3 sequences are present, about 17% being singletons, with the ten largest covering approximately 13%. The sequenced material came from peripheral blood. Receptors originate from an adult man with Graves' ophthalmopathy.

This clonotype was seen many times. This sequence joins TRBV30 and TRBJ1-6; 7 nucleotides align to TRBD1. CDR3 size: 15 residues. The ends lost 4 bases at V and 10 bases at J; junction bases unmatched: 13. Germline V lookup: CDR1 GTSNPN, CDR2 SVGIG (reference sequence). The CDR3 region has the DNA TGTGCCTGGAACTTTGACAGGGTCCGACGCTCACCCCTCCACTTT. This translates into CAWNFDRVRRSPLHF.

This clonotype was observed many times. The rearrangement joins TRBV20-1 to TRBJ1-6; 9 nucleotides match TRBD1. The ends lost 6 bases at V and 4 bases at J; junction bases unmatched: 4. Germline V gene sequence: CDR1 DFQATT, CDR2 SNEGSKA (reference sequence). The CDR3 has 14 residues. The CDR3 DNA reads TGCAGTGCACAGGGACAGGGATATAATTCACCCCTCCACTTT. It encodes CSAQGQGYNSPLHF.

This clonotype was counted at least ten times. The rearrangement links TRBV2 to TRBJ1-6; 8 nucleotides line up with TRBD1. With V trimmed by 7 bases and J by 9 bases, 11 bases remained unmatched. CDR3 length: 15 amino acids. CDR1 and CDR2 from the germline V gene are SNHLY and FYNNEI. CDR3 residues: CASIKPGQGVSPLHF. CDR3 DNA sequence: TGTGCCAGCATCAAACCAGGACAGGGTGTTTCACCCCTCCACTTT.

The chain carries TRBV11-2 and TRBJ2-7, with D unclear. Per the germline V gene, CDR1 is SGHAT and CDR2 is FQNNGV. V was shortened by 1 base and J by 2 bases, with 18 bases between the two germline ends. This CDR3 is built from 17 residues. Here the CDR3 reads CASSLGDSAVLPYEQYF. For the CDR3, the DNA is TGTGCCAGCAGCTTAGGTGATTCGGCAGTACTTCCCTACGAGCAGTACTTC.

In this sample, this clonotype turned up many times. V and J are TRBV7-2 and TRBJ2-2; D uncertain. Trimming pared 5 bases from V and 7 bases from J, leaving 11 bases between. Looked up from germline, CDR1 is SGHTA and CDR2 is FQGNSA. The CDR3 has 13 amino acids. In DNA, the CDR3 is TGTGCCAGCAGCGCACGAGGAGTCGGGGAGCTGTTTTTT. This codes for CASSARGVGELFF.

In this sample, this clonotype turned up many times. The chain combines TRBV9 with TRBJ2-2, with D tentatively TRBD2 (5 bases). The CDR3 is made up of 16 amino acids. V was trimmed by 3 bases and J by 7 bases, leaving 19 bases between them. Germline lookup yields CDR1 SGDLS and CDR2 YYNGEE. The CDR3 sequence is CASSAAAGPPHGELFF. CDR3 nucleotides: TGTGCCAGCAGCGCCGCGGCGGGTCCACCTCACGGGGAGCTGTTTTTT.

This clonotype was detected many times. This chain connects TRBV20-1 to TRBJ1-1; possible D gene TRBD1, 6 bases. The CDR3 contains 13 residues. Germline V gene data show CDR1 as DFQATT and CDR2 as SNEGSKA (reference sequence). Trimming removed 2 bases from V and 2 bases from J, with 9 bases in between. CDR3 residues: CSARPTGNTEAFF. DNA for the CDR3: TGCAGTGCTAGACCGACAGGAAACACTGAAGCTTTCTTT.

This clonotype occurred many times. The chain combines TRBV6-5 with TRBJ1-2, with TRBD1 identical over 7 bases. CDR1 and CDR2 (germline): MNHEY, SVGAGI. V lost 6 bases, J lost 4 bases, and 5 bases stayed unmatched. This CDR3 spans 13 amino acids. The DNA for the CDR3 is TGTGCCAGCAGCCAGACAGGGATCTATGGCTACACCTTC. Translated, it gives CASSQTGIYGYTF.

This clonotype has a count of ten or more. Written as DNA, the CDR3 is TGCGCCAGCAGCTTGGTAGGCAGGGGCGGAAACACTGAAGCTTTCTTT. Protein product: CASSLVGRGGNTEAFF. The chain couples TRBV5-1 to TRBJ1-1; perhaps TRBD1 as D (6 bases). The CDR3 runs to 16 residues. The V gene lost 0 bases and the J gene lost 2 bases, with 14 bases spanning the gap. The germline V gene encodes CDR1 SGHRS and CDR2 YFSETQ. The full variable domain, its missing parts supplied by reference TRBV5-1 and TRBJ1-1, is KAGVTQTPRYLIKTRGQQVTLSCSPISGHRSVSWYQQTPGQGLQFLFEYFSETQRNKGNFPGRFSGRQFSNSRSEMNVSTLELGDSALYLCASSLVGRGGNTEAFFGQGTRLTVV.

In its sample, this clonotype was seen many times. V and J are TRBV19 and TRBJ2-4; 12 nucleotides line up with TRBD1. CDR1 LNHDA and CDR2 SQIVND come from the germline V gene (reference sequence). The length of the CDR3 is 16 residues. After removal of 5 bases from V and 8 bases from J, the junction contained 10 bases not matched to a gene. The CDR3 bases are TGTGCCAGTAGTGGCCTCCGGGACAGGGGGCGAGACATTCAGTACTTC. It codes for CASSGLRDRGRDIQYF.

Concerning this clonotype itself: A much larger clone differs by one base, so this may be a read error. The genes are TRBV5-1 and TRBJ2-7; 12 bases line up with TRBD1. Germline CDR1 SGHRS, CDR2 YFSETQ. CDR3 length: 16 residues. The CDR3 coding sequence is TGCGCCATCAGCGCCGCGGGACAGGGGGCTCTCTACGAGCAGTACTTC. This codes for CAISAAGQGALYEQYF.

This clonotype was observed at least ten times. CDR3 in DNA: TGTGCCAGCAGTTACTCCCAGGGAGGAATCTCGACCCAGTACTTC. Its translation: CASSYSQGGISTQYF. This sequence joins TRBV6-5 and TRBJ2-5; D is possibly TRBD2 (6 bases). The CDR3 covers 15 residues. Germline CDR1 reads MNHEY; CDR2 reads SVGAGI. Trimming removed 0 bases at V and 7 bases at J, with 15 bases between.

This clonotype was seen ten or more times. V usage is TRBV12-3 or TRBV12-4 and J usage is TRBJ1-3; D is undetermined. V lost 5 bases to trimming and J lost 0 bases, with 11 bases between them. The CDR3 runs 15 residues. CDR3 residues: CASSPEGGSGNTIYF. The DNA for the CDR3 is TGTGCCAGCAGTCCCGAGGGAGGCTCTGGAAACACCATATATTTT.